What follows describes a single T cell receptor (beta chain). This clone was counted at least ten times. This clone's antigen is unknown. No base quality values were provided; no much bigger clone lies one nucleotide off. Library preparation employed PCR. Sequencing took place on an Illumina HiSeq 4000. High-throughput sequencing was used to profile the TCR beta-chain CDR3 region of each patient. As for how the authors treated the data: A classifier to discriminate distant-metastatic papillary thyroid cancer patients was built from CDR3 differences across clinicopathological groups. To measure repertoire diversity the researchers used the Shannon index, while the Morisita-Horn index served to gauge how similar the tumor and blood repertoires were. TCRdb reprocessed the public reads (quality trimming at Q25 with fastp, clone calling with MiXCR) and kept in-frame beta chains. TCRdb, rather than the study authors, made the V and J calls. This sample gives 50,000 or so clones in total; approximately 15% of them show up just once. The leading ten clones occupy approximately 3% of the sample.

No treatment had been received by any patient before thyroid surgery. The study retrospectively analysed patient clinical samples collected from about 2012 to 2018 using T-cell receptor beta sequencing. Reading the germline V gene gives CDR1 MDHEN and CDR2 SYDVKM. From the cysteine through the phenylalanine, the CDR3 covers 14 amino acids. Left in the record is the CDR3 DNA by itself, 42 bases read in frame from the first base. V gives up 3 bases and J gives up 6 bases, and the segment between their germline ends measures 13 bases. This sample was taken from a study of metastatic and nonmetastatic thyroid tumors (dated by TCRdb to about 2020). About the full investigation: For patients with malignant and with benign thyroid disease, the researchers compared repertoires between peripheral blood samples and tumor or nodule tissue samples. General findings and caveats noted by the study authors: TCR beta diversity was reported as significantly higher in malignant tumors than in benign nodules, in both blood and tumor samples.

The chain is made from TRBV28 and TRBJ2-3; there is no confident call for the D gene. The receptor was derived from a female donor with papillary thyroid cancer or a benign thyroid nodule (not recorded which). Some clones in this sample may be carry-over from other donors' samples. The sequenced sample consisted of blood. CDR3 reads: CASSFSGPGDTQYF. The sequenced DNA is TGTGCCAGCAGTTTCTCGGGCCCCGGGGATACGCAGTATTTT.